The 2 T cell receptor beta chains reported below all come from one sample, sequenced in a study of T and B cells in COVID-19 patients. Each TRB amplification used roughly 220-550 ng of genomic DNA from blood. Multiplex PCR with BIOMED2 TRB-A/B primer pools amplified TRB rearrangements. TCRdb passed the multiplex PCR reads through MiXCR, listing each CDR3 protein once. The table shows tens of thousands of distinct CDR3 sequences, with over 25% occurring only once. Material: blood. The receptors were gathered from a human donor who had recovered from COVID-19.

There are a few counts of this clonotype. The chain is built from TRBV18 and TRBJ1-4; 7 positions agree with TRBD1. With 6 bases clipped from V and 13 bases from J, the junction kept 26 bases outside the gene matches. The CDR3 sequence is 18 residues long. From germline, CDR1 is KGHSH and CDR2 LQKENI. The CDR3 DNA follows: TGTGCCAGCTCGACCGGGCCCGTGAGTGGGACAGCCCGGAGTCGACTGTTTTTT. Translation: CASSTGPVSGTARSRLFF.

The chain recombines TRBV20-1 with TRBJ2-7, with D possibly being TRBD1 or TRBD2 (5 bases each). Germline V gene lookup returns CDR1 DFQATT and CDR2 SNEGSKA (reference sequence). V lost 6 bases to trimming and J lost 2 bases, with 14 bases between them. This CDR3 region has 13 residues. CDR3 DNA sequence: TGCAGTGCCGAGGGACCCCTGGCCTACGAGCAGTACTTC. This translates into CSAEGPLAYEQYF.